Listed below are T cell receptor beta chains from one sample, sequenced in a study of T cell responses to AZD1222 COVID-19 vaccine. TCRdb keeps only in-frame clones here, not all; method: immunoSEQ multiplex PCR. The table lists some 79,000 clones, 80% to 90% of them singletons. Sample: peripheral blood, taken 28 days after the second AZD1222 dose. These receptors came from an adult who received the AZD1222 COVID-19 vaccine. Both conserved end residues are part of each CDR3. The order of the fields is clone size, J gene, D gene, V gene, CDR3 protein, CDR3 DNA. The D gene is left open where the match is weak. Clone size is not always given. Where it is, it says once, few, many or a class for expanded clones.

abundance: few
j_gene: TRBJ1-1
d_gene: -
v_gene: TRBV28
CDR3aa: CASRARGTEAFF
CDR3nt: TGTGCCAGCAGGGCGCGGGGGACCGAAGCTTTCTTT

abundance: -
j_gene: TRBJ2-5
d_gene: TRBD2
v_gene: TRBV28
CDR3aa: CASSSLAETQETQYF
CDR3nt: TGTGCCAGCAGTTCTCTAGCGGAGACCCAAGAGACCCAGTACTTC

abundance: -
j_gene: TRBJ2-7
d_gene: -
v_gene: TRBV12-5
CDR3aa: CASARGYEQYF
CDR3nt: TGTGCTAGTGCCCGAGGCTACGAGCAGTACTTC

abundance: once
j_gene: TRBJ2-7
d_gene: TRBD2
v_gene: TRBV6-5
CDR3aa: CASRKSGLANEQYF
CDR3nt: TGTGCCAGCAGGAAATCGGGACTAGCGAACGAGCAGTACTTC

abundance: -
j_gene: TRBJ1-2
d_gene: -
v_gene: TRBV30
CDR3aa: CAWSGTGNGYTF
CDR3nt: TGTGCCTGGAGCGGCACAGGGAATGGCTACACCTTC

abundance: once
j_gene: TRBJ2-1
d_gene: TRBD2
v_gene: TRBV7-6
CDR3aa: CASSLGSGPSSYNEQFF
CDR3nt: TGTGCCAGCAGCTTGGGTAGCGGGCCTAGCTCCTACAATGAGCAGTTCTTC

abundance: -
j_gene: TRBJ1-5
d_gene: -
v_gene: TRBV11-2
CDR3aa: CASSLKAGGLQPQHF
CDR3nt: TGTGCCAGCAGCTTAAAGGCAGGCGGACTTCAGCCCCAGCATTTT

abundance: -
j_gene: TRBJ2-1
d_gene: -
v_gene: TRBV7-2
CDR3aa: CASSLASDNEQFF
CDR3nt: TGTGCCAGCAGCTTAGCCTCTGACAATGAGCAGTTCTTC

abundance: -
j_gene: TRBJ2-1
d_gene: TRBD1
v_gene: TRBV28
CDR3aa: CASSLTFGTGSYNEQFF
CDR3nt: TGTGCCAGCAGCCTTACTTTCGGGACAGGGAGCTACAATGAGCAGTTCTTC

abundance: medium-sized
j_gene: TRBJ2-5
d_gene: TRBD2
v_gene: TRBV7-8
CDR3aa: CASSFLAGQETQYF
CDR3nt: TGTGCCAGCAGCTTCCTAGCGGGGCAAGAGACCCAGTACTTC

abundance: -
j_gene: TRBJ1-1
d_gene: -
v_gene: TRBV5-4
CDR3aa: CASSLGSGTEAFF
CDR3nt: TGTGCCAGCAGCTTGGGGTCGGGCACTGAAGCTTTCTTT

abundance: -
j_gene: TRBJ1-2
d_gene: -
v_gene: TRBV2
CDR3aa: CASIVQGYNGYTF
CDR3nt: TGTGCCAGCATAGTTCAGGGTTACAATGGCTACACCTTC

abundance: once
j_gene: TRBJ1-1
d_gene: TRBD1
v_gene: TRBV9
CDR3aa: CASSVGQGAMNTEAFF
CDR3nt: TGTGCCAGCAGCGTAGGGCAGGGGGCCATGAACACTGAAGCTTTCTTT

abundance: few
j_gene: TRBJ2-7
d_gene: -
v_gene: TRBV11-3
CDR3aa: CASSLGPSYEQYF
CDR3nt: TGTGCCAGCAGCTTAGGGCCTTCCTACGAGCAGTACTTC

abundance: -
j_gene: TRBJ2-7
d_gene: TRBD2
v_gene: TRBV24-1
CDR3aa: CATSDASGRTDGYEQYF
CDR3nt: TGTGCCACCAGTGACGCTAGCGGGCGGACTGATGGTTACGAGCAGTACTTC

abundance: -
j_gene: TRBJ2-1
d_gene: -
v_gene: TRBV13
CDR3aa: CASSFFVGGRSEQFF
CDR3nt: TGTGCCAGCAGCTTCTTTGTGGGGGGGCGAAGTGAGCAGTTCTTC

abundance: -
j_gene: TRBJ2-7
d_gene: -
v_gene: TRBV5-4
CDR3aa: CASGRDGPDSYEQYF
CDR3nt: TGTGCCAGCGGAAGGGACGGACCCGATTCCTACGAGCAGTACTTC

abundance: -
j_gene: TRBJ1-5
d_gene: TRBD1
v_gene: TRBV2
CDR3aa: CASSEGSRGLQGGQPQHF
CDR3nt: TGTGCCAGCAGTGAAGGTAGCAGGGGGCTGCAAGGAGGGCAGCCCCAGCATTTT

abundance: -
j_gene: TRBJ2-3
d_gene: -
v_gene: TRBV5-4
CDR3aa: CASSLTSNTDTQYF
CDR3nt: TGTGCCAGCAGCTTGACTAGCAACACAGATACGCAGTATTTT

abundance: -
j_gene: TRBJ2-7
d_gene: -
v_gene: TRBV18
CDR3aa: CASSPPRSGRAPYEQYF
CDR3nt: TGTGCCAGCTCACCACCGAGGTCGGGCAGAGCCCCCTACGAGCAGTACTTC

abundance: -
j_gene: TRBJ2-7
d_gene: -
v_gene: TRBV6-5
CDR3aa: CASNLEDYEQYF
CDR3nt: TGTGCCAGCAACTTGGAGGACTACGAGCAGTACTTC

abundance: -
j_gene: TRBJ1-1
d_gene: -
v_gene: TRBV28
CDR3aa: CASSLSQREAFF
CDR3nt: TGTGCCAGCAGTTTATCGCAGAGGGAAGCTTTCTTT

abundance: -
j_gene: TRBJ2-2
d_gene: -
v_gene: TRBV5-4
CDR3aa: CASSPWQGDTGELFF
CDR3nt: TGTGCCAGCAGCCCTTGGCAGGGTGACACCGGGGAGCTGTTTTTT

abundance: -
j_gene: TRBJ1-3
d_gene: TRBD1
v_gene: TRBV19
CDR3aa: CASSEGQGATGNTIYF
CDR3nt: TGTGCCAGTAGTGAAGGACAGGGGGCGACTGGAAACACCATATATTTT

abundance: -
j_gene: TRBJ2-1
d_gene: -
v_gene: TRBV7-3
CDR3aa: CASSRDNYNEQFF
CDR3nt: TGTGCCAGCAGCCGTGACAACTACAATGAGCAGTTCTTC

abundance: -
j_gene: TRBJ1-1
d_gene: -
v_gene: TRBV24-1
CDR3aa: CATSAGVGEAFF
CDR3nt: TGTGCCACCAGTGCAGGGGTCGGTGAAGCTTTCTTT

abundance: once
j_gene: TRBJ1-5
d_gene: TRBD1
v_gene: TRBV4-3
CDR3aa: CASSQDPQGWQPQHF
CDR3nt: TGCGCCAGCAGCCAAGATCCACAGGGGTGGCAGCCCCAGCATTTT

abundance: few
j_gene: TRBJ1-2
d_gene: -
v_gene: TRBV9
CDR3aa: CASGGGSRANYGYTF
CDR3nt: TGTGCCAGCGGCGGCGGATCACGAGCTAACTATGGCTACACCTTC

abundance: -
j_gene: TRBJ2-3
d_gene: -
v_gene: TRBV6-5
CDR3aa: CASSYKEPFTDTQYF
CDR3nt: TGTGCCAGCAGTTACAAGGAGCCGTTCACAGATACGCAGTATTTT

abundance: -
j_gene: TRBJ1-4
d_gene: -
v_gene: TRBV27
CDR3aa: CASRLGGNEKLFF
CDR3nt: TGTGCCAGCAGGCTGGGGGGCAATGAAAAACTGTTTTTT

abundance: once
j_gene: TRBJ1-2
d_gene: TRBD1
v_gene: TRBV28
CDR3aa: CASSHTGQGDYGYTF
CDR3nt: TGTGCCAGCAGTCATACCGGACAGGGCGACTATGGCTACACCTTC

abundance: -
j_gene: TRBJ1-5
d_gene: TRBD1
v_gene: TRBV28
CDR3aa: CATLTGGSNQPQHF
CDR3nt: TGTGCCACCTTGACAGGGGGTAGCAATCAGCCCCAGCATTTT

abundance: -
j_gene: TRBJ1-6
d_gene: -
v_gene: TRBV3-1/TRBV3-2
CDR3aa: CASSHGAYRELNRGGSPLHF
CDR3nt: TGTGCCAGCAGCCATGGAGCATACAGGGAACTCAATAGGGGAGGTTCACCCCTCCACTTT

abundance: -
j_gene: TRBJ2-7
d_gene: -
v_gene: TRBV30
CDR3aa: CAWSGRGGTYEQYF
CDR3nt: TGTGCCTGGAGTGGAAGGGGGGGCACCTACGAGCAGTACTTC

abundance: -
j_gene: TRBJ2-5
d_gene: -
v_gene: TRBV30
CDR3aa: CAWSVQQETQYF
CDR3nt: TGTGCCTGGAGTGTACAGCAAGAGACCCAGTACTTC

abundance: -
j_gene: TRBJ2-7
d_gene: TRBD1
v_gene: TRBV6-6
CDR3aa: CASSLDRARYEQYF
CDR3nt: TGTGCCAGCAGTCTGGACAGGGCCCGATACGAGCAGTACTTC

abundance: -
j_gene: TRBJ2-1
d_gene: -
v_gene: TRBV10-1
CDR3aa: CASSKDIFSYNEQFF
CDR3nt: TGCGCCAGCAGTAAGGACATTTTCTCCTACAATGAGCAGTTCTTC

abundance: -
j_gene: TRBJ1-1
d_gene: -
v_gene: TRBV7-2
CDR3aa: CASSLFDSLNTEAFF
CDR3nt: TGTGCCAGCAGCTTGTTCGACAGCCTGAACACTGAAGCTTTCTTT

abundance: -
j_gene: TRBJ1-1
d_gene: TRBD1
v_gene: TRBV7-2
CDR3aa: CASSPDRGSMRTEAFF
CDR3nt: TGTGCCAGCAGCCCGGACAGGGGATCGATGAGGACTGAAGCTTTCTTT

abundance: -
j_gene: TRBJ2-7
d_gene: -
v_gene: TRBV9
CDR3aa: CASSAESRAAHEQYF
CDR3nt: TGTGCCAGCAGCGCCGAATCTAGAGCGGCCCACGAGCAGTACTTC

abundance: -
j_gene: TRBJ1-6
d_gene: -
v_gene: TRBV27
CDR3aa: CASSPAGTKGLGSPLHF
CDR3nt: TGTGCCAGCAGCCCGGCCGGGACAAAAGGGTTGGGTTCACCCCTCCACTTT

abundance: once
j_gene: TRBJ1-2
d_gene: TRBD1
v_gene: TRBV12-3/TRBV12-4
CDR3aa: CASRLDRGGYTF
CDR3nt: TGTGCCAGCAGACTCGACAGGGGTGGCTACACCTTC

abundance: -
j_gene: TRBJ2-5
d_gene: -
v_gene: TRBV30
CDR3aa: CAWSQGPQETQYF
CDR3nt: TGTGCCTGGAGCCAAGGGCCCCAAGAGACCCAGTACTTC

abundance: -
j_gene: TRBJ1-1
d_gene: -
v_gene: TRBV3-1/TRBV3-2
CDR3aa: CASSQSTKGSVNTEAFF
CDR3nt: TGTGCCAGCAGCCAATCGACGAAGGGCTCAGTGAACACTGAAGCTTTCTTT

abundance: -
j_gene: TRBJ2-1
d_gene: TRBD1
v_gene: TRBV28
CDR3aa: CAGATGGMDNEQFF
CDR3nt: TGTGCCGGCGCAACAGGGGGGATGGACAATGAGCAGTTCTTC

abundance: few
j_gene: TRBJ2-1
d_gene: -
v_gene: TRBV15
CDR3aa: CATRGTSSYNEQFF
CDR3nt: TGTGCCACCAGAGGTACCAGCTCCTACAATGAGCAGTTCTTC

abundance: -
j_gene: TRBJ1-2
d_gene: -
v_gene: TRBV30
CDR3aa: CAWSLAGLYGYTF
CDR3nt: TGTGCCTGGAGTTTAGCCGGGCTTTATGGCTACACCTTC

abundance: once
j_gene: TRBJ1-5
d_gene: -
v_gene: TRBV29-1
CDR3aa: CSVGQLDQPQHF
CDR3nt: TGCAGCGTTGGTCAGCTTGATCAGCCCCAGCATTTT

abundance: -
j_gene: TRBJ2-1
d_gene: TRBD2
v_gene: TRBV7-8
CDR3aa: CASSFPGRGYNEQFF
CDR3nt: TGTGCCAGCAGCTTTCCCGGGAGGGGCTACAATGAGCAGTTCTTC

abundance: -
j_gene: TRBJ1-1
d_gene: TRBD1
v_gene: TRBV7-3
CDR3aa: CASSSLDRAGNTEAFF
CDR3nt: TGTGCCAGCAGCTCCTTGGACAGGGCGGGGAACACTGAAGCTTTCTTT

abundance: -
j_gene: TRBJ1-3
d_gene: -
v_gene: TRBV11-2
CDR3aa: CASSLFSFSHSSGNTIYF
CDR3nt: TGTGCCAGCAGCTTATTTTCGTTCTCGCACAGCTCTGGAAACACCATATATTTT

abundance: -
j_gene: TRBJ2-7
d_gene: TRBD1
v_gene: TRBV9
CDR3aa: CASSVGGTGLYEQYF
CDR3nt: TGTGCCAGCAGCGTAGGTGGGACAGGGCTCTACGAGCAGTACTTC

abundance: -
j_gene: TRBJ1-1
d_gene: TRBD1
v_gene: TRBV27
CDR3aa: CASSWDSPLNTEAFF
CDR3nt: TGTGCCAGCAGTTGGGACAGCCCGTTGAACACTGAAGCTTTCTTT

abundance: once
j_gene: TRBJ2-3
d_gene: -
v_gene: TRBV6-5
CDR3aa: CASRSPAGDTQYF
CDR3nt: TGTGCCAGCAGGAGTCCGGCGGGAGATACGCAGTATTTT

abundance: once
j_gene: TRBJ1-2
d_gene: -
v_gene: TRBV20-1
CDR3aa: CSPNVDGYTF
CDR3nt: TGCAGCCCCAACGTGGATGGCTACACCTTC

abundance: -
j_gene: TRBJ2-2
d_gene: TRBD1
v_gene: TRBV5-4
CDR3aa: CASSFGQGRSNTGELFF
CDR3nt: TGTGCCAGCAGCTTCGGACAGGGCCGATCGAACACCGGGGAGCTGTTTTTT

abundance: -
j_gene: TRBJ2-1
d_gene: -
v_gene: TRBV4-3
CDR3aa: CASSQDLRAAYNEQFF
CDR3nt: TGCGCCAGCAGCCAAGATCTTCGGGCCGCCTACAATGAGCAGTTCTTC

abundance: once
j_gene: TRBJ2-7
d_gene: -
v_gene: TRBV6-2/TRBV6-3
CDR3aa: CASSYPQGGYEQYF
CDR3nt: TGTGCCAGCAGTTACCCGCAGGGGGGCTACGAGCAGTACTTC